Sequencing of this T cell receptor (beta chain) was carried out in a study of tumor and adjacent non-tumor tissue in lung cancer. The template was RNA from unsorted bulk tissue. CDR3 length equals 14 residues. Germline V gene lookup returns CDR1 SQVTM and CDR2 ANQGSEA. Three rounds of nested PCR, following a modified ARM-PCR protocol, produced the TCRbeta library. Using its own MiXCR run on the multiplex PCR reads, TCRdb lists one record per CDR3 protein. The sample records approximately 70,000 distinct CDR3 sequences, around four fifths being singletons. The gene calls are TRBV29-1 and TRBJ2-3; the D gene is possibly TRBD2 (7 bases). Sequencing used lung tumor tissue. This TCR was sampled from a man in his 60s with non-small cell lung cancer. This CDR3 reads CSAGRGASTNTQYF. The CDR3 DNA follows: TGCAGTGCTGGGAGGGGGGCCTCCACAAACACGCAGTATTTT.